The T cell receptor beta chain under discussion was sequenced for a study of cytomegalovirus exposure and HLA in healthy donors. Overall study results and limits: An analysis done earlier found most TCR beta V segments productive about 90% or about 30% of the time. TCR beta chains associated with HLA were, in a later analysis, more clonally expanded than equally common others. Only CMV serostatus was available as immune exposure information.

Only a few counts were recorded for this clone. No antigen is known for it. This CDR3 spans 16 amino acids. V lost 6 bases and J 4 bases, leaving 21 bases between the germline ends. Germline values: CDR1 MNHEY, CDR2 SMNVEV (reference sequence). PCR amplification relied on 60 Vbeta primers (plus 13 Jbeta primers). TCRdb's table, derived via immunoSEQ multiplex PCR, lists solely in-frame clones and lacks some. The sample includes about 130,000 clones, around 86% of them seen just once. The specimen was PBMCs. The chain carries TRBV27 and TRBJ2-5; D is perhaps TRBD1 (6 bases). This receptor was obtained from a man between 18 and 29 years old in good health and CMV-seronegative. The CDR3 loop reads CASRGADRSLGETQYF. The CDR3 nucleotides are TGTGCCAGCAGGGGAGCCGACAGGTCCCTCGGAGAGACCCAGTACTTC.